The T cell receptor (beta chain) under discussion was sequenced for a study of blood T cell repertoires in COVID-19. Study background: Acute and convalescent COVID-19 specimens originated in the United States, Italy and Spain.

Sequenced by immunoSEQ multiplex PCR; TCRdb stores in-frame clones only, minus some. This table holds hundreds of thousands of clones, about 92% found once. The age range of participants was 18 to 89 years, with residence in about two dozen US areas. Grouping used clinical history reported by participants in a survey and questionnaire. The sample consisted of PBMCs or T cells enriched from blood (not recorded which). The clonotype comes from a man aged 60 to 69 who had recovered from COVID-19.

The CDR3 here is CASSVAGDPNEKLFF. CDR3 sequence (DNA): TGTGCCAGCAGCGTAGCAGGGGATCCTAATGAAAAACTGTTTTTT. The chain recombines TRBV9 with TRBJ1-4, with D perhaps matching TRBD1 (6 bases). CDR1 is SGDLS and CDR2 is YYNGEE in the germline V gene. The V and J ends lost 0 bases and 3 bases respectively, with 9 bases between them. The CDR3 length is 15 residues.